This is a list of T cell receptor beta chains from one sample in a study of identifying expanded T cells in peripheral blood. Profiling relied on immunoSEQ multiplex PCR, and the TCRdb table lists in-frame clones only, not all of them. The profile shows some 90,000 clones, more than 75% of them singletons. Sequencing was performed on blood. The receptor source for this set is a person between 18 and 75 years old in good health. CDR3s leave out the opening cysteine and the closing phenylalanine or tryptophan.

v_call cdr3_aa
TRBV27 ASSPDGISTDTQY
TRBV20-1 SAEFLGVQY
TRBV7-9 ASSLAGGNNEQF
TRBV29-1 SVTTGVNYGYT
TRBV19 ASSGTGASGYT
TRBV15 ATSTPGLAETQY
TRBV9 ASIHRTGPYGYT
TRBV4-3 ASSQTQLLGEKLF
TRBV7-2 ASSFEVATEAF
TRBV7-9 ASSPEAAGELF
TRBV11-2 ASSSLSSGANVLT
TRBV19 ASSIQQGTEAF
TRBV6-6 ASSYSNRAAGEQF
TRBV4-1 ASSQDSPKGLAGGIGLYEQF
TRBV15 ATSRIRAGGQDTQY
TRBV11-2 ASSFGISGANVLT
TRBV30 AWSVGTDMNTEAF
TRBV4-2 ASSQDPQRPGNIQY
TRBV14 ASSQQDANYGYT
TRBV6-6 ASSFTNEQF
TRBV19 ASSISGSGGPRTDTQY
TRBV4-3 ASSQEVGRGPGSGELF
TRBV6-6 ASSQSYNEQF
TRBV6-6 ASSASGTDSRGEQF
TRBV7-9 ASSLASGRGPGYT
TRBV19 ASSKHDSSPLF
TRBV5-1 ASSFTEDTEAF
TRBV13 ASSRGEQETQY
TRBV5-6 ASVGETENTEAF
TRBV18 ASSQGGYNEQF
TRBV4-3 ASSQVLGSEQF
TRBV27 ASSSTRWSTEAF
TRBV13 ASSLNPGLAQETQY
TRBV21-1 AGKRDLGDIQY
TRBV28 ASSPGTGGADGNQPQH
TRBV10-3 AISESLGDQPQH
TRBV18 ASSPPNNEGTEAF
TRBV2 ASSGGLSGGPQETQY
TRBV29-1 SVAGDRDSSRQY
TRBV19 ASSIGTGVWEQY
TRBV29-1 SVAIIAGSYEQY
TRBV2 ASQGQGVKSGELF
TRBV28 ASSLGVGTNYGYT
TRBV7-2 ASSWAGSTYEQY
TRBV6-4 ASSDSIGGRGYT
TRBV4-2 ASSQENGLTDTQY
TRBV11-3 ASSLGVGQAF
TRBV15 ATSYRGNTGELF
TRBV7-2 ASSRPGQGYEQY
TRBV2 ASRPGVMSSYEQY
TRBV29-1 SVDSAVGGYT
TRBV30 AWTPNGRERAH
TRBV10-2 ASIQQETQY
TRBV10-2 ASSDFRAGGQF
TRBV19 ASSSGFDQPQH
TRBV25-1 ASSAQGTGRRDTQY
TRBV6-4 ASSDSEVSGNYGYT
TRBV7-2 ASSFPPGQGGSEQY
TRBV5-4 ASSLFGGRTKNIQY
TRBV6-1 ASSVFAQGGEAF